One T cell receptor (beta chain) is described in this entry. Its antigen is currently not known. Base quality data are lacking; no much larger clone is found one base away. The data are from a study of human T cells and chemical hapten exposure (dated by TCRdb to the early 2020s). As for the study more broadly: For sensitization, 2% DPC in acetone was applied to a 2 cm by 2 cm area of upper inner arm skin. Weekly therapeutic DPC doses were additionally applied to the scalp of patients throughout the roughly 23-week study period. Patch tests used Finn chambers with 0.01% DPC on the upper back, scored after 6 days by International Contact Dermatitis Research Group standards. The patient cohort, mostly female, included alopecia areata with under or over 50% scalp involvement, alopecia totalis and alopecia universalis. Libraries were combined into a pool for sequencing, and differences in TCR yield between samples came mainly from small differences in library volumes within the pool. The study tracked peripheral blood TCR repertoire changes in vivo during primary and secondary sensitization to the hapten diphenylcyclopropenone (DPC) in alopecia patients. Blood samples were taken from patients before sensitization (week 0) and then at 2, 6 and about 24 weeks after DPC sensitization. About 28 alopecia patients gave blood for TCR sequencing at one to four time points (pre-sensitization, 2, 6 and 24 weeks).

The receptor library was made with RACE. Sequenced using a NextSeq 500. During library preparation, unique molecular identifiers were attached to individual cDNA molecules so that TCRs could be counted in a quantitative, reproducible way. From each blood RNA sample, both TCR alpha and TCR beta chains were sequenced. The authors processed their data as follows. A median of about 100,000 TCRs per sample was observed, with a range of about 20,000 to 690,600. V, J and CDR3 annotation of the TCR reads was performed with the Decombinator software suite. Every sample was subsampled to the same number of TCRs (28,000) for the PS versus PT1 abundance plots. TCRs were defined as expanded if absent before sensitization and observed at least eight times at the 2-week time point. Clones were called with MiXCR by TCRdb after fastp trimmed the public reads at Q25, and only in-frame beta chains were retained. Duplicate CDR3 protein sequences are folded into a single record with the most common DNA and genes. TCRdb's processing, not the authors', yielded these V and J calls. The sample contains about 160,000 distinct CDR3 sequences, around 30% of them found a single time. Jointly, the top ten make up around 2.3% of the sample.

The sample's time point label is to be understood as: patch test 3, about 24 weeks after DPC sensitization. The treatment or condition label on this specimen signifies: therapeutic diphenylcyclopropenone sensitization with weekly scalp DPC. At every patch-test visit, the blood draw took place before the patch test was put on. Patients were eligible if aged 18 to 70, diagnosed with alopecia and judged suitable for DPC therapy, and pregnant patients were excluded. Total RNA was extracted from unfractionated whole blood that had been collected in Tempus Blood RNA tubes. V lost 1 base and J lost 8 bases, and the count of bases not matched to a germline gene is 4. Via the germline V gene, CDR1 is ENHRY and CDR2 SYGVKD. From the cysteine through the phenylalanine, the CDR3 covers 14 amino acids. Just CDR3 DNA is preserved here, 42 bases in frame from base 1. Broader findings and caveats from the paper: Significantly more large CDR3 similarity clusters were formed by expanded TCRs than by pre-sensitization or healthy control sets, consistent with antigen-driven responses. The number of TCRs above 1 in 1000 frequency did not change with DPC sensitization; there was no evidence of global repertoire structure alterations. Repeated subsampling changed both the strength of the expansion versus patch-test correlation and the threshold at which the correlation became significant. Because all patients had alopecia, a presumed autoimmune disease, the immune response of the patients might differ from that of healthy individuals. A positive correlation was found between the number of PT1 expanded TCRs and patch test score, with significance reached at thresholds 8, 16 and 32 but not 4.

The chain was built from TRBV10-3 and TRBJ1-1, and 10 junction bases match TRBD1. The source was whole blood, collected in connection with sensitization to the hapten diphenylcyclopropenone (DPC). This sequence originates from a woman aged 18-35 years with alopecia areata. Some clones in this sample may be carry-over from other donors' samples. The CDR3 region reads CAISELGDRGEAFF. The DNA reads as follows: TGTGCCATCAGTGAGTTGGGGGACAGGGGCGAAGCTTTCTTT.